The TCR beta chain described here comes from a study of CD8+ T cells in alopecia areata. Treatment indicated: oral pan-JAK inhibitor, 5-10 mg twice daily. Study-wide results and caveats: Uncertain still, given a single nonresponder, is whether baseline CD8+ expansion links to response. Sequence data from scalp samples additionally include resident alphabeta T cells of normal skin.

RNA extraction was followed by reverse transcription into cDNA, which acted as the sequencing template. Sequencing used immunoSEQ multiplex PCR; TCRdb keeps in-frame clones, though not all of them. This repertoire shows around 170,000 clones, around 49% found once; its top ten account for roughly a tenth. CDR3 length: 12 residues. CDR1 SGHTS and CDR2 YDEGEE come from the germline V gene. With 0 bases removed from V and 9 bases from J, the gap between germline ends came to 7 bases. On this clone: Antigen unknown.

This receptor was identified in a human donor with alopecia areata. This sample comprised CD8+ T cells sorted from blood, obtained between weeks 51 and 54, from a patient treated with tofacitinib. V usage is TRBV5-8 and J usage is TRBJ1-5; no clear D gene. The CDR3 here is CASSLDLRPQHF. DNA of the CDR3: TGTGCCAGCAGCTTGGACCTGAGGCCCCAGCATTTT.